The clone carrying this TCR beta chain was seen just once. Its antigen is not identified. This sample is part of a study of cytomegalovirus exposure and HLA in healthy donors. Study details: The approximately 120 validation repertoires used the same platform as the roughly 670 first-cohort repertoires, a later analysis reported. Study-wide results and limits: TCR sequences were mostly rare, though some public TCRs occurred in many donors. The tendency of first-cohort TCR clusters to co-occur in the roughly 130 validation repertoires emerged from a later analysis.

Produced via immunoSEQ multiplex PCR; TCRdb's table is partial and in-frame only. The table lists a few hundred thousand clones, 80% to 90% of them singletons, with 0.83% in the top ten. The germline V and J ends were trimmed by 8 bases and 4 bases, with 15 bases remaining between them. CDR3 length equals 15 residues. The germline V gene has CDR1 SNHLY and CDR2 FYNNEI. The receptor's source is a woman between 18 and 30 years old in good health and CMV-seronegative. This chain links TRBV2 with TRBJ2-6, with D possibly TRBD1 on 6 matching bases. The sequenced sample consisted of PBMCs. The CDR3, as DNA: TGTGCCAGCCAAGGACAGTCGCGAGGGGCCAACGTCCTGACTTTC. It translates to CASQGQSRGANVLTF.